This T cell receptor beta chain was recorded in a study of radiotherapy plus CTLA-4 blockade in lung cancer. Study-level information: Disease control was seen in roughly 30% of patients, objective responses in 15% to 20%.

Study-level findings and limits: Interferon-beta, together with early blood T cell clone dynamics, reportedly best predicted response. Blood TCR clones of tumor origin expanded after radiotherapy plus ipilimumab.

This clone has a handful of counts. Its antigen is undetermined. Other DNA sequences from this sample encode an identical CDR3 as well. The study gave focal radiation plus ipilimumab CTLA-4 blockade to patients with chemo-refractory metastatic non-small-cell lung cancer. The protocol was immunoSEQ multiplex PCR, while the TCRdb copy is restricted to in-frame clones and leaves out a portion. The sample includes approximately 81,000 clones, more than 60% of them seen just once. Trimming pared 2 bases from V and 4 bases from J, leaving 8 bases between. This CDR3 is 13 amino acids long. Per the germline V gene, CDR1 is MNHEY and CDR2 is SVGAGI.

This rearrangement joins TRBV6-5 to TRBJ1-1, with D possibly matching TRBD1 (6 bases). The sequence came from a human donor with non-small cell lung cancer who had a partial response to radiotherapy plus ipilimumab. Some clones in this sample may be carry-over from other donors' samples. Sequenced material: peripheral blood, taken from a patient treated with radiotherapy plus ipilimumab. In nucleotides, the CDR3 is TGTGCCAGCAGTTACCTCAGGGGCACTGAAGCTTTCTTT. Its translation is CASSYLRGTEAFF.